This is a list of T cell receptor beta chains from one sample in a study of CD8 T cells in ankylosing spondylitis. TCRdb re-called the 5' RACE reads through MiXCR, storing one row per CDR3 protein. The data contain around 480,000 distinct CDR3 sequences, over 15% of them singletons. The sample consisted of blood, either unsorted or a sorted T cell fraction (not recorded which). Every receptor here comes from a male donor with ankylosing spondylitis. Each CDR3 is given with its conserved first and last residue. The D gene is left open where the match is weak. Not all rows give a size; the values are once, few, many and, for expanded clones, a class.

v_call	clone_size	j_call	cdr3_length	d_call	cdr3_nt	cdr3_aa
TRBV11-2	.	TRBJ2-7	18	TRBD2	TGTGCCAGCAGCACTCGGACTAGCGGGAGCTCTCGACCCTACGAGCAGTACTTC	CASSTRTSGSSRPYEQYF
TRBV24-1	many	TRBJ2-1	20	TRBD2	TGTGCCACCAGTGATTCCCGGGTTTGGGGGAGGGGAGAGGGCTACAATGAGCAGTTCTTC	CATSDSRVWGRGEGYNEQFF
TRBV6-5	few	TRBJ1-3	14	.	TGTGCCAGCAGTACTCAGGTGGCCGGAAACACCATATATTTT	CASSTQVAGNTIYF
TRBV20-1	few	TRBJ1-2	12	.	TGCAGTGCTAGGGACAGTCCCTATGGCTACACCTTC	CSARDSPYGYTF
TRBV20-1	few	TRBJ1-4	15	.	TGCAGTGCTAGAGAGGGCGGTCGGGGTGATGAAAAACTGTTTTTT	CSAREGGRGDEKLFF
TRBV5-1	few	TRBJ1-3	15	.	TGCGCCAGCAGCCCTGACCCGTTCGCAGGAAACACCATATATTTT	CASSPDPFAGNTIYF
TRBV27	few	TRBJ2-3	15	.	TGTGCCAGCAGTTTAGACACTCCTAGCACAGATACGCAGTATTTT	CASSLDTPSTDTQYF
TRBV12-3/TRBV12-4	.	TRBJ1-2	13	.	TGTGCCAGCACAAGGGGGGGTGGATATGGCTACACCTTC	CASTRGGGYGYTF
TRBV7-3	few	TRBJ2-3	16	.	TGTGCCAGCAGCTTAATAGGGCCCACTAGCACAGATACGCAGTATTTT	CASSLIGPTSTDTQYF
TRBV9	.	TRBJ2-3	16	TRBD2	TGTGCCAGCAGCGTAACTCTAGCGGGAGGAGAAAATACGCAGTATTTT	CASSVTLAGGENTQYF
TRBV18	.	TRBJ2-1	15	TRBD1	TGTGCCAGCTCACCGGGGACAGGGGTTATAGATGAGCAGTTCTTC	CASSPGTGVIDEQFF
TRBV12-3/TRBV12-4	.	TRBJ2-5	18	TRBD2	TGTGCCAGCAGTTCCGCCGGAAGACTAGCGGGAGATTGGGAGACCCAGTACTTC	CASSSAGRLAGDWETQYF
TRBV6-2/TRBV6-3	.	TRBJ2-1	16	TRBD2	TGTGCCAGCAGTTACCCAGGGCTAGCGGGAGGAATGGAGCAGTTCTTC	CASSYPGLAGGMEQFF
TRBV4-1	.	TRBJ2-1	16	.	TGCGCCAGCAGCCAAGAAAGCGTTTCTGTGGGGAATGAGCAGTTCTTC	CASSQESVSVGNEQFF
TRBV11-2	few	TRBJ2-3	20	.	TGCGCCAGCAGCTTACGGGGAAGGGGGACCGAGAGGGCTAGCACAGATACGCAGTATTTT	CASSLRGRGTERASTDTQYF
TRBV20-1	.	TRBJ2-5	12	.	TGCAGTGCAGCGGCGGACTCGGGGACCCAGTACTTC	CSAAADSGTQYF
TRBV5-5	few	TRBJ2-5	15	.	TGTGCCAGCAGCTTGGCCCCGGGGTTACAAGAGACCCAGTACTTC	CASSLAPGLQETQYF
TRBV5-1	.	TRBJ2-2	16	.	TGCGCCAGCAGCTTGGATTTGATCGCGAACACCGGGGAGCTGTTTTTT	CASSLDLIANTGELFF
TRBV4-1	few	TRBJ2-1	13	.	TGCGCCAGCAGCCCGGACGGATTGGATGAGCAGTTCTTC	CASSPDGLDEQFF
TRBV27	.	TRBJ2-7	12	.	TGTGCCAGCAGTCCATACGGTGGCGAGCAGTACTTC	CASSPYGGEQYF
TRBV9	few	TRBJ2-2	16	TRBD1	TGTGCCAGCAGCGTAGGGGACAGGGGAGAGACCGGGGAGCTGTTTTTT	CASSVGDRGETGELFF
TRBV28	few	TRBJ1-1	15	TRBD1	TGTGCCAGCAGTTTAAAAAGGGACAGGGCCACTGAAGCTTTCTTT	CASSLKRDRATEAFF
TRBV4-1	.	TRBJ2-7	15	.	TGCGCCAGCAGCCAAGGCGTAGGGAATGTGTACGAGCAGTACTTC	CASSQGVGNVYEQYF
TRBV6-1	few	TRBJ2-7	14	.	TGTGCCAGCAGACCGGGACCGTCCTGGTCCGAGCAGTACTTC	CASRPGPSWSEQYF
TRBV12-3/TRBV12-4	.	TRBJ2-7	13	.	TGTGCCAGCAGTTTAGGGGTACTCTACGAGCAGTACTTC	CASSLGVLYEQYF
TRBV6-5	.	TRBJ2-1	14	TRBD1	TGTGCCAGCAGTTACTACAGGGACAGCAATGAGCAGTTCTTC	CASSYYRDSNEQFF